This T cell receptor beta chain was identified during a study of Graves' ophthalmopathy and Graves' hyperthyroidism. Whole-study context: Peripheral blood sampling preceded any treatment and occurred at initial diagnosis.

At least ten counts were recorded for this clonotype. The antigen is undetermined. Amplified TCR beta CDR3 regions were obtained using RNA transcripts as template. The workflow started with a first-round RT-PCR run with HTBI primers and then moved on to a second-round multiplex PCR. Using its own MiXCR run on the multiplex PCR reads, TCRdb lists one record per CDR3 protein. The table has roughly 300,000 distinct CDR3 sequences, roughly a sixth seen once. Germline V gene data show CDR1 as KGHSH and CDR2 as LQKENI. V lost 11 bases and J 3 bases, leaving 11 bases between the germline ends. CDR3 length: 12 amino acids. Study-wide points: For separating ophthalmopathy from stable hyperthyroidism, a 13-signature model gave less than 90% sensitivity and roughly 83% specificity.

Sequencing input: peripheral blood. The receptor's source is an adult man with Graves' ophthalmopathy. This rearrangement joins TRBV18 to TRBJ2-4; D is uncertain. CDR3 DNA: TGTGCCGGAAGCATGGACAAAAACATTCAGTACTTC. Protein: CAGSMDKNIQYF.